These 12 T cell receptor beta chains share one sample of origin, sequenced in a study of T cells in Graves' hyperthyroidism and ophthalmopathy. From RNA transcripts, TCR beta CDR3 regions were amplified. Using the HTBI primer set, a first-round RT-PCR was run on the TCR CDR3. TCRdb recomputed calls from the multiplex PCR reads with MiXCR, one row per CDR3 protein. The data show about half a million distinct CDR3 sequences, more than 20% seen once. Specimen: blood. The receptor source for this set is a man between 18 and 29 years old with Graves' hyperthyroidism.

Many counts were recorded for this clonotype. J is TRBJ2-7 and V is TRBV7-8; 9 positions agree with TRBD1. Germline CDR1 reads SGHVS; CDR2 reads FQNEAQ. With 3 bases clipped from V and 3 bases from J, the junction kept 6 bases outside the gene matches. The CDR3 loop spans 15 amino acids. The CDR3 region has the DNA TGTGCCAGCAGCTTCCGGACAGGGGCGAACTACGAGCAGTACTTC. Translated, it gives CASSFRTGANYEQYF.

This clonotype occurred many times. A much larger clone lies one base from this, so it may be a read error. This sequence joins TRBV20-1 and TRBJ1-3; D not certain. Trimming pared 5 bases from V and 3 bases from J, leaving 14 bases between. Germline V lookup: CDR1 DFQATT, CDR2 SNEGSKA (reference sequence). This CDR3 spans 14 amino acids. The CDR3 loop reads CSASAAVFGNTIYF. CDR3 sequence (DNA): TGCAGTGCTTCGGCAGCAGTCTTTGGAAACACCATATATTTT.

The chain couples TRBV10-3 to TRBJ1-5; a weak D match, TRBD1 (6 bases). V was clipped by 10 bases and J by 0 bases, with 16 bases between them. Germline CDR1 reads ENHRY; CDR2 reads SYGVKD. The CDR3 length is 15 residues. CDR3 region: CATRGVRGSNQPQHF. The CDR3 coding sequence is TGTGCCACCAGGGGTGTCCGGGGTAGCAATCAGCCCCAGCATTTT.

On this clonotype: It may be a read error: a sequence one base away is much more abundant. The rearrangement uses TRBV27 and TRBJ2-5, with 9 bases fitting TRBD1. With V trimmed by 6 bases and J by 8 bases, 13 bases remained unmatched. CDR1 is MNHEY and CDR2 is SMNVEV in the germline V gene (reference sequence). This CDR3 contains 15 residues. CDR3: CASSFQGQGVNTQYF. As DNA, the CDR3 is TGTGCCAGCAGCTTTCAGGGACAGGGAGTCAATACCCAGTACTTC.

Ten or more counts support this clonotype. The J gene is TRBJ2-5, the V gene TRBV9; 8 nucleotides align to TRBD2. The CDR3 length is 16 residues. V gave up 0 bases and J gave up 5 bases; unmatched junction bases: 9. CDR1 is SGDLS and CDR2 is YYNGEE in the germline V gene. CDR3 in amino acids: CASSVEGRGVSETQYF. In nucleotides, the CDR3 is TGTGCCAGCAGCGTAGAGGGGCGGGGGGTCTCGGAGACCCAGTACTTC.

This clonotype was detected many times. V and J are TRBV19 and TRBJ1-5; no firm D call. With 7 bases removed from V and 9 bases from J, the gap between germline ends came to 10 bases. CDR1 is LNHDA and CDR2 is SQIVND in the germline V gene (reference sequence). This CDR3 is built from 11 residues. CDR3 nucleotide sequence: TGTGCCAGTACCTCCCGGGGGCCCCAGCATTTT. Translating gives CASTSRGPQHF.

This clonotype was observed many times. V gene TRBV28 combines with J gene TRBJ1-2; 7 bases line up with TRBD1. CDR3 length: 12 amino acids. In germline, CDR1 is MDHEN, CDR2 SYDVKM. V was pared by 4 bases and J by 9 bases, with 5 bases of the junction left unmatched. CDR3 loop: CASSSGDRSYTF. The CDR3 DNA follows: TGTGCCAGCAGTTCCGGGGACAGAAGCTACACCTTC.

Ten or more counts support this clonotype. The chain couples TRBV28 to TRBJ2-7; D is undetermined. The germline V gene has CDR1 MDHEN and CDR2 SYDVKM. Deletions cut 2 bases from V and 0 bases from J, with 11 bases between. The CDR3 sequence is 15 residues long. The CDR3 DNA is TGTGCCAGCAGTTTAGGCAGGTTCGACTCCTACGAGCAGTACTTC. Its protein product is CASSLGRFDSYEQYF.

The rearrangement joins TRBV28 to TRBJ2-7, with TRBD2 matching over 11 bases. From germline, CDR1 is MDHEN and CDR2 SYDVKM. J was trimmed by 5 bases and V by 6 bases; bases with no gene match: 9. This CDR3 has 15 amino acids. In DNA form, the CDR3 reads TGTGCCAGCAGCTTACTAGCGGGAGTTACCCACGAGCAGTACTTC. It encodes CASSLLAGVTHEQYF.

The chain is built from TRBV10-3 and TRBJ2-2, with 12 bases fitting TRBD1. The CDR3 length is 15 residues. V trimming: 11 bases; J trimming: 3 bases; junction bases outside the gene matches: 7. The germline CDR1 and CDR2 sequences are ENHRY and SYGVKD. CDR3 nucleotides: TGTGCCTGTAGGCGGGACAGGGGGCACACCGGGGAGCTGTTTTTT. It codes for CACRRDRGHTGELFF.

The rearrangement joins TRBV5-1 to TRBJ1-1, with D hard to call. The V gene's germline CDR1 is SGHRS and CDR2 YFSETQ. The CDR3 covers 14 residues. V was pared by 1 base and J by 0 bases, with 7 bases between. DNA for the CDR3: TGCGCCAGCAGCTTGACAGCCGTGAACACTGAAGCTTTCTTT. Amino acids: CASSLTAVNTEAFF.

This clonotype was detected only a few times. The rearrangement joins TRBV6-5 to TRBJ1-6; no clear D gene. The CDR3 loop spans 16 amino acids. CDR1 MNHEY and CDR2 SVGAGI come from the germline V gene. V lost 2 bases and J 7 bases, leaving 15 bases between the germline ends. The CDR3 region has the DNA TGTGCCAGCAGTTACGTGGTCACTTCGAAAAATTCACCCCTCCACTTT. This sequence encodes CASSYVVTSKNSPLHF.